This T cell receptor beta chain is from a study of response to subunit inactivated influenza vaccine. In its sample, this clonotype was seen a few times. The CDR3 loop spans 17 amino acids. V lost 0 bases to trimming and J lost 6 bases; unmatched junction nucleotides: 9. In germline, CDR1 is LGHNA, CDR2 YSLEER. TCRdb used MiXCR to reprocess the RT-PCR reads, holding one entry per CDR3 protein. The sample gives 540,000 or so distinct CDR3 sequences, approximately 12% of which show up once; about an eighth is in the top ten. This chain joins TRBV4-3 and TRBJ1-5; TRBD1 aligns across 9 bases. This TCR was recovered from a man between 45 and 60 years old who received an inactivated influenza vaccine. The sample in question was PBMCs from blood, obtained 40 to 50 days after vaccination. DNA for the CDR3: TGCGCCAGCAGCCAAGATCTAGGACAGGGGATCAGTCAGCCCCAGCATTTT. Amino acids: CASSQDLGQGISQPQHF.